The following is a T cell receptor beta chain sequence with its context. The data were taken from a study of blood T cell repertoires in COVID-19. Trimming stripped 3 bases from V and 2 bases from J, with 12 bases between. The CDR3 runs 15 residues. Germline CDR1 reads MDHEN; CDR2 reads SYDVKM. Method: immunoSEQ multiplex PCR; TCRdb's copy keeps in-frame clones and lacks some. Of tens of thousands of clones in the sample, 88% were seen once. The receptor's source is a woman of 80 years or more with active COVID-19. The sequenced material came from peripheral blood. The genes are TRBV28 and TRBJ2-3; perhaps TRBD2 as D (5 bases). The CDR3 loop is CASSFLADFTDTQYF. For the CDR3, the DNA is TGTGCCAGCAGTTTTCTAGCAGACTTCACAGATACGCAGTATTTT.